This T cell receptor beta chain derives from a study of liver allograft versus peripheral blood T cells. Study at large: Graft-liver T cell receptor repertoires were compared against recipient peripheral blood repertoires. General study results and limits: The authors reported that T cell receptor repertoires inside liver allografts differed from those in peripheral blood.

In the case of this clonotype: Its cognate antigen is unknown.

V trimming: 4 bases; J trimming: 4 bases; junction bases outside the gene matches: 11. This CDR3 is 15 amino acids long. Germline CDR1 and CDR2: SGHNT and YYREEE (reference sequence). TCRdb re-called the reads with MiXCR, one entry per CDR3 protein. The profile shows some 16,000 distinct CDR3 sequences, approximately 20% of them singletons. The receptor comes from a human patient who had a liver transplant. Among the T cells, some may be from the graft donor. The chain carries TRBV5-4 and TRBJ2-7; 7 bases are shared with TRBD2. CDR3 residues: CASSPGGGNSYEQYF. In nucleotides, the CDR3 is TGTGCCAGCAGCCCGGGCGGGGGAAATTCGTACGAGCAGTACTTC.